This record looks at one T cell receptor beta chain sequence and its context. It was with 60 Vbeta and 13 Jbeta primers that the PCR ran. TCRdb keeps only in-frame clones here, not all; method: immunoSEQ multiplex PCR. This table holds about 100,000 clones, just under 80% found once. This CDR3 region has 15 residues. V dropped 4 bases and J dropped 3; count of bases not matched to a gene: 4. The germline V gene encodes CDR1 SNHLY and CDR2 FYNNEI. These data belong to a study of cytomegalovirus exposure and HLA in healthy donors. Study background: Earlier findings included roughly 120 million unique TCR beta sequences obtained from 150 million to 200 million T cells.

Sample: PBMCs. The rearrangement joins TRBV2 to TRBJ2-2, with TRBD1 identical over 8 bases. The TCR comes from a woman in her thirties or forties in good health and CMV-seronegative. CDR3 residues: CASSVSGGYTGELFF. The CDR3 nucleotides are TGTGCCAGCAGTGTTTCAGGGGGCTACACCGGGGAGCTGTTTTTT.